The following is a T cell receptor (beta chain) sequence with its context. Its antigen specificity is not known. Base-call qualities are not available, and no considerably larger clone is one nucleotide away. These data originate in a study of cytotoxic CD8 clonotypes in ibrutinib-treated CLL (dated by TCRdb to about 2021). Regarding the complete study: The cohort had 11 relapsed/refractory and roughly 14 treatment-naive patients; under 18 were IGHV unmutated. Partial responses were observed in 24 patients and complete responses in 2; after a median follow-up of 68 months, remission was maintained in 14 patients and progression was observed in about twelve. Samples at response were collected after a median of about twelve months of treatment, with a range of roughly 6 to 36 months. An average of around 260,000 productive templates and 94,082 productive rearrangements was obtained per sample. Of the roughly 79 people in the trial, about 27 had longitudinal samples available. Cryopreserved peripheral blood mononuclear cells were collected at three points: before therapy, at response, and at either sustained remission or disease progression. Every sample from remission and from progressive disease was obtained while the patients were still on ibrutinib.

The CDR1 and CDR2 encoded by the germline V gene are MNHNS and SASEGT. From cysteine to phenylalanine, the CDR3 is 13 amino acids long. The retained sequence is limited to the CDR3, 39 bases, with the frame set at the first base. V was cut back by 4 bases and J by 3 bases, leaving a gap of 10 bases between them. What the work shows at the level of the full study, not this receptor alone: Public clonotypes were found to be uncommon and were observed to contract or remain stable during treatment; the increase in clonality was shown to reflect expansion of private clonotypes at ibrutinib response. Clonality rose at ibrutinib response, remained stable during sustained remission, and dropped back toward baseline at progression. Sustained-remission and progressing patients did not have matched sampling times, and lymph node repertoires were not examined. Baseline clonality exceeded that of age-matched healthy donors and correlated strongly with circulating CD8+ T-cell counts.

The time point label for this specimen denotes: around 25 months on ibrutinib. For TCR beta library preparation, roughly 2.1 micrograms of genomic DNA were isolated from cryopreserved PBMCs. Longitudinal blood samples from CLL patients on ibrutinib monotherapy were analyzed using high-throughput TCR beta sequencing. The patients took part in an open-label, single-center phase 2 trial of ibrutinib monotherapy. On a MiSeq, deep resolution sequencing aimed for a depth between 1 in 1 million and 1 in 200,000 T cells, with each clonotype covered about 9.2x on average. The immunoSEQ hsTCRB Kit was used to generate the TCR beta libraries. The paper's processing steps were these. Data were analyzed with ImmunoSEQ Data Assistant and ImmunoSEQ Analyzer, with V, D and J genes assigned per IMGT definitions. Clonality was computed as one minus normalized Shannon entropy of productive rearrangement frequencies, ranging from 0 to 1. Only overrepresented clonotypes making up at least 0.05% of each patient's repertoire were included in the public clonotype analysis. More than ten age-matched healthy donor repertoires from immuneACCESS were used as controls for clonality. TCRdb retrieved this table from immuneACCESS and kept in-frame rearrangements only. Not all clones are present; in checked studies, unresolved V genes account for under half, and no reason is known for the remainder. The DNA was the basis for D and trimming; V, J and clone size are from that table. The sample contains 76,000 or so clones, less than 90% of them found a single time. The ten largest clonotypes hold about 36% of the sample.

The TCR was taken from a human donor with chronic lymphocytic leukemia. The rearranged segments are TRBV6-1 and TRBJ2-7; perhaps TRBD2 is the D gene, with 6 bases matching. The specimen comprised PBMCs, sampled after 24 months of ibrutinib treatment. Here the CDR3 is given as CASSVRGLYEQYF. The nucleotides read TGTGCCAGCAGTGTGCGGGGCCTCTACGAGCAGTACTTC.